Included here is one TCR beta chain sequence, with context. The antigen is undetermined. Using immunoSEQ multiplex PCR, the repertoire was profiled, and TCRdb retains in-frame clones only, with some absent. Of some 90,000 clones in the sample, 92% were seen once. Every patient relapsed after autologous stem cell transplantation, and brentuximab vedotin exposure varied. This entry belongs to a study of PD-1 blockade in classical Hodgkin lymphoma. As for the study in general: Intravenous delivery of nivolumab at 3 mg/kg to patients occurred every 2 weeks.

The study's findings and limits: According to reports, newly diagnosed patients had lower baseline TCR diversity than healthy donors, and relapsed/refractory patients had lower baseline TCR diversity still. Complete responders matched newly diagnosed patients in baseline diversity. After ASCT, patients who started nivolumab under 1 year later were excluded.

V lost 8 bases and J lost 0; bases outside the gene matches: 9. This CDR3 contains 15 residues. In germline, CDR1 is SNHLY, CDR2 FYNNEI. The receptor's source is a human donor with classical Hodgkin lymphoma. The rearrangement joins TRBV2 to TRBJ1-1; 7 positions match TRBD1. The input for sequencing was peripheral blood mononuclear cells (PBMCs), taken before the second cycle of nivolumab. The CDR3 loop reads CASLTGRDMNTEAFF. The CDR3 DNA sequence: TGTGCCAGCTTGACAGGGAGGGATATGAACACTGAAGCTTTCTTT.